The 13 T cell receptor beta chains listed next were all sequenced from one sample in a study of T cell responses to AZD1222 COVID-19 vaccine. Clones were read by immunoSEQ multiplex PCR, and TCRdb kept only the in-frame ones, dropping some. This table holds roughly 150,000 clones, 92% found once. Sequenced material: peripheral blood, taken 28 days after the second AZD1222 dose. The receptors were gathered from an adult who received the AZD1222 COVID-19 vaccine.

V usage is TRBV6-2 or TRBV6-3 and J usage is TRBJ1-2; possibly TRBD1 for D (6 bases). V lost 6 bases, J lost 3 bases, and 23 bases lay in between. Germline CDR1 is MNHEY and CDR2 is SVGEGT. This CDR3 comprises 17 residues. The CDR3 DNA reads as TGTGCCAGCAGCCAGGAGTATCGCGGGGAGGGGGACTATGGCTACACCTTC. Translation: CASSQEYRGEGDYGYTF.

The genes are TRBV28 and TRBJ2-7; 7 positions agree with TRBD1. The CDR3 contains 14 residues. Germline V gene sequence: CDR1 MDHEN, CDR2 SYDVKM. V lost 4 bases, J lost 3 bases, and 6 bases stayed unmatched. For the CDR3, the DNA is TGTGCCAGCAGTTGGACAGGAGGCCTCTACGAGCAGTACTTC. This codes for CASSWTGGLYEQYF. The variable domain in full, with the rest retrieved from reference TRBV28 and TRBJ2-7, is DVKVTQSSRYLVKRTGEKVFLECVQDMDHENMFWYRQDPGLGLRLIYFSYDVKMKEKGDIPEGYSVSREKKERFSLILESASTNQTSMYLCASSWTGGLYEQYFGPGTRLTVT.

This clone was seen a single time. The CDR3 sequence is CASSQGERGSYEQYF. The CDR3 nucleotides read TGCGCCAGCAGCCAAGGGGAGCGAGGATCCTACGAGCAGTACTTC. This chain links TRBV4-1 with TRBJ2-7, with D perhaps TRBD2 (5 bases). V was cut by 1 base and J by 1 base, with 11 bases left in between. This CDR3 is built from 15 residues. Germline CDR1 MGHRA, CDR2 YSYEKL.

The chain carries TRBV6-5 and TRBJ2-7; 8 bases match TRBD1. Unmatched junction bases numbered 4, after V lost 0 bases and J lost 3 bases. This CDR3 has 15 residues. The germline CDR1 and CDR2 sequences are MNHEY and SVGAGI. The CDR3 coding sequence is TGTGCCAGCAGTTACTCACGACAGGGGTTCTACGAGCAGTACTTC. Amino acid sequence: CASSYSRQGFYEQYF.

The gene calls are TRBV10-3 and TRBJ1-3; possibly TRBD1 for D (5 bases). Looked up from germline, CDR1 is ENHRY and CDR2 is SYGVKD. Deletions cut 6 bases from V and 4 bases from J, with 16 bases between. The CDR3 spans 15 residues. The DNA of the CDR3 is TGTGCCATCAGGGAAGGGACGGTGTCAGGAAACACCATATATTTT. It codes for CAIREGTVSGNTIYF.

The rearrangement uses TRBV6-2 or TRBV6-3 and TRBJ1-5; tentative D call: TRBD1 (6 bases). The V end lost 4 bases, the J end lost 6 bases, and 19 bases lay between the germline ends. This CDR3 contains 16 residues. Germline CDR1 MNHEY, CDR2 SVGEGT. Here the CDR3 reads CASSSPGTGSRQPQHF. CDR3 nucleotides: TGTGCCAGCAGTTCCCCGGGTACAGGGTCCCGTCAGCCCCAGCATTTT.

The chain has TRBV10-2 and TRBJ1-1; D is uncertain. This CDR3 contains 13 residues. Germline lookup yields CDR1 WSHSY and CDR2 SAAADI. Trimming pared 6 bases from V and 5 bases from J, leaving 13 bases between. The CDR3 DNA sequence: TGCGCCAGCAGCTCCGGGTGGGGAACTGAAGCTTTCTTT. Its protein product is CASSSGWGTEAFF.

The gene calls are TRBV28 and TRBJ1-2; D remains unclear. Germline V gene lookup returns CDR1 MDHEN and CDR2 SYDVKM. The germline V and J ends were trimmed by 2 bases and 5 bases, with 9 bases remaining between them. The CDR3 totals 13 residues. CDR3 sequence: CASSLVQEYGYTF. CDR3 in DNA: TGTGCCAGCAGTTTAGTCCAGGAGTATGGCTACACCTTC.

The chain employs TRBV11-2 and TRBJ1-5; D uncertain. The germline V gene has CDR1 SGHAT and CDR2 FQNNGV. This CDR3 comprises 15 residues. Trimming left V 1 base short and J 3 bases short, with 10 bases between. This CDR3 reads CASSLGRIDNQPQHF. The CDR3 nucleotides are TGTGCCAGCAGCTTAGGACGGATAGACAATCAGCCCCAGCATTTT. The full variable domain, completed using reference TRBV11-2 and TRBJ1-5, is EAGVAQSPRYKIIEKRQSVAFWCNPISGHATLYWYQQILGQGPKLLIQFQNNGVVDDSQLPKDRFSAERLKGVDSTLKIQPAKLEDSAVYLCASSLGRIDNQPQHFGDGTRLSIL.

V is TRBV30 and J is TRBJ2-7; TRBD1 agrees at 7 bases. Losses at the gene ends were 3 bases for V and 1 base for J; bases not matched to a gene: 6. The CDR3 has 14 amino acids. The germline gives CDR1 GTSNPN, CDR2 SVGIG (reference sequence). The CDR3 bases are TGTGCCTGGAGCCGGAGACAGGGTTCCTACGAGCAGTACTTC. It codes for CAWSRRQGSYEQYF.

The V gene is TRBV10-3, the J gene TRBJ2-1; 14 positions agree with TRBD2. This CDR3 is 15 amino acids long. Germline V CDR1 and CDR2: ENHRY, SYGVKD. V lost 6 bases, J lost 7 bases, and 5 bases stayed unmatched. The CDR3 nucleotides are TGTGCCATCAGGGCGGGACTAGCGGGAGAGAATGAGCAGTTCTTC. This codes for CAIRAGLAGENEQFF.

This chain links TRBV11-2 with TRBJ1-3; 7 bases map to TRBD1. V was clipped by 4 bases and J by 2 bases; unmatched bases: 14. Germline CDR1 is SGHAT and CDR2 is FQNNGV. CDR3 size: 18 residues. The CDR3 bases are TGTGCCAGCAGCTATACCGGGACAGACTACCTCACTGGAAACACCATATATTTT. Translated: CASSYTGTDYLTGNTIYF.

This rearrangement joins TRBV7-2 to TRBJ1-2; D unclear. The ends were cut back, 5 bases at V and 2 bases at J, with 9 bases in the middle. The CDR3 contains 13 residues. Germline V gives CDR1 SGHTA, CDR2 FQGNSA. In nucleotides, the CDR3 is TGTGCCAGCAGCCCCCCGGGGAACTATGGCTACACCTTC. Amino acids: CASSPPGNYGYTF.